The 24 T cell receptor beta chains below come from one sample, sequenced in a study of graft-versus-host responses after intestinal transplantation. Clones were sequenced by immunoSEQ multiplex PCR, and TCRdb holds only the in-frame ones, with some missing. The sample records about 100,000 clones, roughly 87% being singletons. Antigens of these TCRs are unknown. This material consisted of unstimulated CD4+ T cells sorted from spleen or lymph node cells, taken before intestinal transplant. These receptors all come from a human donor who received an intestinal transplant.

V usage is TRBV6-5 and J usage is TRBJ1-2, with D unclear. CDR1 and CDR2 from the germline V gene are MNHEY and SVGAGI. Trimming removed 8 bases from V and 3 bases from J, with 13 bases in between. This CDR3 contains 13 residues. As DNA, the CDR3 is TGTGCCAGCGGCGGGGAGGGTGACTATGGCTACACCTTC. Translated: CASGGEGDYGYTF.

This clone was seen more than once but under ten times. The chain is built from TRBV7-6 and TRBJ2-1; 12 bases are a match to TRBD2. V trimming: 2 bases; J trimming: 5 bases; junction bases outside the gene matches: 4. This CDR3 is built from 16 residues. The germline CDR1 and CDR2 sequences are SGHVS and FNYEAQ. The CDR3 DNA follows: TGTGCCAGCAGCTTACTAGCGGGGGGGGTAGACAATGAGCAGTTCTTC. Amino acid sequence: CASSLLAGGVDNEQFF.

The chain recombines TRBV19 with TRBJ1-1, with D tentatively TRBD1 (6 bases). The CDR3 is made up of 15 amino acids. CDR1 is LNHDA and CDR2 is SQIVND in the germline V gene (reference sequence). Trimming left V 4 bases short and J 11 bases short, with 23 bases between. In DNA, the CDR3 is TGTGCCAGTAGTACCCCGGACAGAGCAGCCCTTGGGGCTTTCTTT. As protein: CASSTPDRAALGAFF. Based on the CDR3 plus reference TRBV19 and TRBJ1-1, the full variable domain is DGGITQSPKYLFRKEGQNVTLSCEQNLNHDAMYWYRQDPGQGLRLIYYSQIVNDFQKGDIAEGYSVSREKKESFPLTVTSAQKNPTAFYLCASSTPDRAALGAFFGQGTRLTVV.

In this sample, this clone turned up a few times. V usage is TRBV5-6 and J usage is TRBJ2-7; TRBD2 is a possible D gene (5 bases). V lost 6 bases and J lost 2, with 15 bases in between. The germline gives CDR1 SGHDT, CDR2 YYEEEE. The CDR3 contains 14 residues. The CDR3 sequence is CASTRERRPYEQYF. CDR3 in DNA: TGTGCCAGCACGAGGGAGCGCCGACCCTACGAGCAGTACTTC.

This clone occurred once. The chain links TRBV2 to TRBJ1-1; the D gene is possibly TRBD1 (5 bases). Looked up from germline, CDR1 is SNHLY and CDR2 is FYNNEI. There are 14 residues in the CDR3. Trimming took 7 bases from V and 2 from J, leaving 14 bases between them. CDR3 region: CASKDVGGNTEAFF. CDR3 DNA sequence: TGTGCCAGCAAGGATGTGGGGGGTAACACTGAAGCTTTCTTT.

This clone has a single count. The chain recombines TRBV28 with TRBJ1-2, with a tentative D call TRBD1 (5 bases). V lost 6 bases and J 4 bases, leaving 18 bases between the germline ends. The germline V gene encodes CDR1 MDHEN and CDR2 SYDVKM. The CDR3 totals 15 residues. The CDR3 spells CASSPLGAGLYGYTF. Written as DNA, the CDR3 is TGTGCCAGCAGCCCACTCGGGGCAGGCCTCTATGGCTACACCTTC.

V and J are TRBV5-7 and TRBJ2-3; D is unclear. TRBV5-7 is classed as an ORF, of uncertain function. This CDR3 region has 14 residues. V was shortened by 3 bases and J by 0 bases, with 8 bases between the two germline ends. CDR3 amino acids: CASSSRTSTDTQYF. CDR3 nucleotide sequence: TGTGCCAGCAGCTCTCGAACCAGCACAGATACGCAGTATTTT.

The chain recombines TRBV10-3 with TRBJ1-6; D is unclear. V lost 3 bases and J lost 10, with 10 bases in between. CDR3 length equals 13 residues. Germline assignment: CDR1 ENHRY and CDR2 SYGVKD. CDR3 amino acids: CAISDVGSSPLHF. The DNA of the CDR3 is TGTGCCATCAGTGACGTGGGCTCCTCACCCCTCCACTTT.

This chain connects TRBV7-9 to TRBJ1-1, with TRBD1 identical over 9 bases. V was pared by 5 bases and J by 5 bases, with 6 bases of the junction left unmatched. Germline V lookup: CDR1 SEHNR, CDR2 FQNEAQ (reference sequence). The CDR3 is 14 residues long. The CDR3 loop reads CASSEGQGGTEAFF. DNA of the CDR3: TGTGCCAGCAGCGAGGGACAGGGTGGGACTGAAGCTTTCTTT.

The chain combines TRBV9 with TRBJ2-7, with D unclear. CDR1 is SGDLS, CDR2 YYNGEE, per germline. This CDR3 region has 11 residues. The V end lost 4 bases, the J end lost 2 bases, and 4 bases lay between the germline ends. CDR3 bases: TGTGCCAGCAGCCAAGCCTACGAGCAGTACTTC. Amino acid sequence: CASSQAYEQYF.

The chain recombines TRBV30 with TRBJ2-4; no reliable D call. CDR1 and CDR2 from the germline V gene are GTSNPN and SVGIG (reference sequence). V was cut by 0 bases and J by 7 bases, with 7 bases left in between. The CDR3 is 12 amino acids. CDR3 bases: TGTGCCTGGAGTGTGCTGGGGAACATTCAGTACTTC. Translation gives CAWSVLGNIQYF.

V and J are TRBV5-4 and TRBJ1-1, with TRBD1 as a possible D gene (5 bases). CDR1 is SGHNT and CDR2 is YYREEE in the germline V gene (reference sequence). This CDR3 is 17 amino acids long. V lost 3 bases and J 1 base, leaving 19 bases between the germline ends. The CDR3 is CASSSWGPLEGNTEAFF. For the CDR3, the DNA is TGTGCCAGCAGCTCCTGGGGACCTTTGGAAGGGAACACTGAAGCTTTCTTT.

The chain carries TRBV7-2 and TRBJ2-4; weak D call: TRBD2 (6 bases). V shed 5 bases and J shed 15 bases, with 14 bases lying between them. The CDR3 length is 11 residues. CDR1 and CDR2 (germline): SGHTA, FQGNSA. The CDR3 DNA follows: TGTGCCAGCAGCCACGGGACTCCCCCGTACTTC. Protein: CASSHGTPPYF.

The J gene is TRBJ1-2, the V gene TRBV2; a weak D match, TRBD1 (5 bases). CDR1 and CDR2 from the germline V gene are SNHLY and FYNNEI. V dropped 5 bases and J dropped 2 bases, with 24 bases sitting between them. CDR3 length: 18 residues. The CDR3 sequence is CASSLFSLGATSNYGYTF. CDR3 coding DNA: TGTGCCAGCAGTCTTTTTTCCCTAGGGGCCACTTCAAACTATGGCTACACCTTC.

The rearrangement joins TRBV5-1 to TRBJ1-6, with D tentatively TRBD1 (6 bases). The V gene's germline CDR1 is SGHRS and CDR2 YFSETQ. Trimming removed 0 bases from V and 0 bases from J, with 16 bases in between. This CDR3 spans 19 amino acids. The chain's CDR3 is CASSLAGGRTNSYNSPLHF. The CDR3 coding sequence is TGCGCCAGCAGCTTGGCCGGGGGCAGAACCAACTCCTATAATTCACCCCTCCACTTT.

This rearrangement joins TRBV7-9 to TRBJ2-4; the D gene is possibly TRBD2 (6 bases). Looked up from germline, CDR1 is SEHNR and CDR2 is FQNEAQ (reference sequence). The ends were cut back, 3 bases at V and 0 bases at J, with 12 bases in the middle. This CDR3 region has 16 residues. The CDR3 loop reads CASSFYGGIAKNIQYF. For the CDR3, the DNA is TGTGCCAGCAGCTTTTATGGCGGGATAGCCAAAAACATTCAGTACTTC. Based on the CDR3 plus reference TRBV7-9 and TRBJ2-4, the full variable domain is DTGVSQNPRHKITKRGQNVTFRCDPISEHNRLYWYRQTLGQGPEFLTYFQNEAQLEKSRLLSDRFSAERPKGSFSTLEIQRTEQGDSAMYLCASSFYGGIAKNIQYFGAGTRLSVL.

CDR3 residues: CASSGQASNQPQHF. CDR3 bases: TGTGCCAGCAGTGGACAGGCGAGCAATCAGCCCCAGCATTTT. This chain links TRBV6-1 with TRBJ1-5; possible D gene TRBD1, 6 bases. This CDR3 region has 14 residues. The V gene's germline CDR1 is MNHNS and CDR2 SASEGT. V was trimmed by 4 bases and J by 1 base, leaving 8 bases between them.

The V call is TRBV7-3, the J call TRBJ2-7; D is uncertain. The CDR3 contains 13 residues. Germline CDR1 reads SGHTA; CDR2 reads FQGTGA. The V gene lost 2 bases and the J gene lost 1 base, with 6 bases spanning the gap. The CDR3 bases are TGTGCCAGCAGCTTACATAAATCCTACGAGCAGTACTTC. This translates into CASSLHKSYEQYF.

The V and J genes are TRBV5-1 and TRBJ2-3; 14 bases map to TRBD2. CDR1 SGHRS and CDR2 YFSETQ come from the germline V gene. The V gene end was trimmed by 4 bases and the J gene end by 3 bases; junction bases not matched to a gene: 10. The CDR3 consists of 18 residues. CDR3 in amino acids: CASSRRTSGGFMTDTQYF. CDR3 coding DNA: TGCGCCAGCAGCCGAAGGACTAGCGGGGGGTTTATGACAGATACGCAGTATTTT.

CDR3 sequence: CASKASTTNTEAFF. The CDR3 DNA reads TGCGCCAGCAAAGCGTCGACTACGAACACTGAAGCTTTCTTT. The gene calls are TRBV10-1 and TRBJ1-1; D uncertain. CDR1 WNHNN and CDR2 SYGVQD come from the germline V gene (reference sequence). V lost 7 bases and J 1 base, leaving 13 bases between the germline ends. The CDR3 loop spans 14 amino acids.

The chain combines TRBV6-5 with TRBJ1-4; no firm D call. Per germline, CDR1 MNHEY and CDR2 SVGAGI. The CDR3 spans 15 residues. V was clipped by 2 bases and J by 5 bases, with 12 bases between them. The CDR3 nucleotides read TGTGCCAGCAGTTACGGTTTTACCCCAAATGAAAAACTGTTTTTT. It encodes CASSYGFTPNEKLFF.

The rearrangement joins TRBV30 to TRBJ2-2; D is ambiguous. From germline, CDR1 is GTSNPN and CDR2 SVGIG (reference sequence). V shed 2 bases and J shed 2 bases, with 12 bases lying between them. The CDR3 consists of 15 residues. The chain's CDR3 is CAWSPARRNTGELFF. The CDR3 DNA sequence: TGTGCCTGGAGTCCCGCCCGAAGAAACACCGGGGAGCTGTTTTTT.

This chain links TRBV7-6 with TRBJ2-2; 7 nucleotides align to TRBD1. CDR3 length: 14 amino acids. The germline gives CDR1 SGHVS, CDR2 FNYEAQ. Trimming cost V 5 bases and J 3 bases; bases outside gene matches: 3. The CDR3 DNA sequence: TGTGCCAGCAGCACGGGACAGTACACCGGGGAGCTGTTTTTT. It is translated as CASSTGQYTGELFF.

The genes are TRBV11-3 and TRBJ2-2, with 9 bases that match TRBD2. Germline CDR1 and CDR2: SGHNT and YENEEA. V lost 3 bases, J lost 5 bases, and 1 base stayed unmatched. This CDR3 has 14 residues. The CDR3 DNA reads as TGTGCCAGCAGCTTTAGCGGGGGTACCGGGGAGCTGTTTTTT. Translating it yields CASSFSGGTGELFF.